This TCR beta chain emerged from a study of Graves' ophthalmopathy and Graves' hyperthyroidism. Findings and caveats of the study: Progression of ophthalmopathy was predicted by the model with less than 71% sensitivity and just under 75% specificity. With approximately 88% sensitivity and around 80% specificity, a 13-signature model separated ophthalmopathy from stable hyperthyroidism. Detected in blood as well were most expanded thyroid clonotypes with frequency above 0.001.

Transcripts of RNA were the source for amplifying TCR beta CDR3 regions. First-round RT-PCR used HTBI primers; second-round multiplex PCR followed. TCRdb used MiXCR to reprocess the multiplex PCR reads, holding one entry per CDR3 protein. The sample holds about 1.1 million distinct CDR3 sequences, 35% to 40% seen once. Serum thyroxine and TRAb, along with clinical symptoms, thyroid ultrasound and orbital computed tomography, were what diagnosis relied on. Germline-derived CDR1 and CDR2 are SNHLY and FYNNEI. The CDR3 contains 17 residues. Trimming took 8 bases from V and 4 from J, leaving 24 bases between them. Regarding this clonotype: What it binds is not known.

This clonotype originated in an adult man with Graves' hyperthyroidism. Sequenced sample: peripheral blood or thyroid tissue (not recorded which). This sequence joins TRBV2 and TRBJ1-5, with a possible D match to TRBD1 (5 bases). The CDR3 bases are TGTGCCAGCCGATTTGACAGTCTAAATCGGAAAAATCAGCCCCAGCATTTT. Amino acids: CASRFDSLNRKNQPQHF.